Listed below are T cell receptor beta chains from one sample, sequenced in a study of shared clonotypes between healthy human individuals. Profiling relied on immunoSEQ multiplex PCR, and the TCRdb table lists in-frame clones only, not all of them. The sample lists some 2.1 million clones, over 85% occurring once. The material sequenced was naive CD8+ T cells sorted from blood. The receptors here all came from a man aged 18-30 years in good health. Each CDR3 is given with its conserved first and last residue. The order of the fields is clone size, V gene, J gene, D gene, CDR3 protein, CDR3 DNA. A D gene is named only where the DNA matches it firmly. A row's size may be missing; if present it is once, few, many or a size class.

>once|TRBV4-3|TRBJ2-7|.
CASSQDRSGLTYEQYF
TGCGCCAGCAGCCAAGATAGGAGCGGTCTGACCTACGAGCAGTACTTC
>.|TRBV11-3|TRBJ1-2|.
CASSGRGGKGYTF
TGTGCCAGCAGCGGACGGGGCGGGAAAGGCTACACCTTC
>.|TRBV10-1|TRBJ1-5|TRBD1
CASSDAGGGQPQHF
TGCGCCAGCAGTGATGCAGGGGGAGGGCAGCCCCAGCATTTT
>.|TRBV25-1|TRBJ2-1|TRBD1
CASQTGNNEQFF
TGTGCCAGCCAGACAGGGAACAATGAGCAGTTCTTC
>.|TRBV13|TRBJ2-2|.
CASSLGAGDTGELFF
TGTGCCAGCAGCCTAGGGGCAGGGGACACCGGGGAGCTGTTTTTT
>.|TRBV9|TRBJ2-2|TRBD1
CASSFRPGQTNTGELFF
TGTGCCAGCAGCTTTCGTCCGGGACAGACGAACACCGGGGAGCTGTTTTTT
>.|TRBV29-1|TRBJ2-1|.
CSVVETNYNEQFF
TGCAGCGTTGTAGAGACAAACTACAATGAGCAGTTCTTC
>.|TRBV11-2|TRBJ1-2|.
CASSLGQATNYGYTF
TGTGCCAGCAGCTTAGGGCAGGCAACAAACTATGGCTACACCTTC
>.|TRBV28|TRBJ2-7|TRBD2
CASSLPSGGTRDEQYF
TGTGCCAGCAGTTTACCCAGCGGGGGCACACGGGACGAGCAGTACTTC
>.|TRBV27|TRBJ1-2|TRBD1
CASSLLGQGAYGYTF
TGTGCCAGCAGTTTATTGGGACAGGGGGCTTATGGCTACACCTTC
>once|TRBV7-2|TRBJ2-3|.
CASSLVGSSTDTQYF
TGTGCCAGCAGCTTAGTTGGGTCCAGCACAGATACGCAGTATTTT
>.|TRBV28|TRBJ1-4|.
CASSLFGVGDEKLFF
TGTGCCAGCAGTTTATTCGGGGTTGGGGATGAAAAACTGTTTTTT
>.|TRBV7-9|TRBJ2-7|.
CASRGAGGPSLYF
TGTGCCAGCAGAGGGGCCGGAGGACCTAGCTTGTACTTC
>.|TRBV7-9|TRBJ2-2|.
CASSLRMGELFF
TGTGCCAGCAGTTTGAGGATGGGGGAGCTGTTTTTT
>once|TRBV7-9|TRBJ2-3|TRBD2
CASSLGLADYTDTQYF
TGTGCCAGCAGCTTAGGTCTAGCGGACTACACAGATACGCAGTATTTT
>.|TRBV28|TRBJ2-3|.
CASTLTRIITDTQYF
TGTGCCAGCACCCTAACTCGGATAATCACAGATACGCAGTATTTT
>.|TRBV28|TRBJ2-2|TRBD2
CASSFPGLAGTGELFF
TGTGCCAGCAGTTTCCCGGGACTAGCCGGGACCGGGGAGCTGTTTTTT
>.|TRBV27|TRBJ2-3|.
CASSIHLALASTDTQYF
TGTGCCAGCAGTATACATCTGGCGCTCGCCAGCACAGATACGCAGTATTTT
>.|TRBV29-1|TRBJ2-7|.
CSVTTTTYEQYF
TGCAGCGTTACGACAACCACCTACGAGCAGTACTTC
>.|TRBV5-1|TRBJ2-3|TRBD2
CASSLVFLAGGPSTDTQYF
TGCGCCAGCAGCTTGGTTTTCCTAGCGGGAGGCCCAAGCACAGATACGCAGTATTTT
>once|TRBV2|TRBJ1-3|.
CASSEALEGARGNTIYF
TGTGCCAGCAGTGAAGCGCTCGAAGGGGCAAGAGGAAACACCATATATTTT
>.|TRBV28|TRBJ1-5|.
CASSLWGDRFQPQHF
TGTGCCAGCAGTTTATGGGGGGATCGATTTCAGCCCCAGCATTTT
>.|TRBV10-2|TRBJ2-7|.
CASSDGGSYEQYF
TGCGCCAGCAGTGATGGGGGCTCCTACGAGCAGTACTTC
>.|TRBV21-1|TRBJ2-2|.
CASSNWRAGELFF
TGTGCCAGCAGCAATTGGCGGGCCGGGGAGCTGTTTTTT
>few|TRBV5-6|TRBJ2-1|.
CASSLDDNEQFF
TGTGCCAGCAGCTTGGATGACAATGAGCAGTTCTTC
>.|TRBV7-2|TRBJ2-7|.
CASSSDWIDSYEQYF
TGTGCCAGCAGTTCTGATTGGATAGACTCCTACGAGCAGTACTTC
>.|TRBV5-6|TRBJ1-2|TRBD1
CASSRGQTSGYTF
TGTGCCAGCAGCCGGGGACAGACCAGCGGCTACACCTTC
>.|TRBV11-2|TRBJ2-2|.
CASSQGGGELFF
TGTGCCAGCAGCCAGGGTGGCGGGGAGCTGTTTTTT
>once|TRBV27|TRBJ2-1|.
CASSLLWGRYNEQFF
TGTGCCAGCAGTTTATTGTGGGGGAGATACAATGAGCAGTTCTTC
>.|TRBV4-3|TRBJ2-5|TRBD2
CASSQGLAGGSETQYF
TGCGCCAGCAGCCAGGGACTAGCGGGAGGGAGCGAGACCCAGTACTTC
>.|TRBV4-3|TRBJ2-5|.
CASSLTPGEGEETQYF
TGCGCCAGCAGCCTAACGCCGGGAGAGGGGGAAGAGACCCAGTACTTC
>.|TRBV7-9|TRBJ2-7|.
CASSLVGSSYEQYF
TGTGCCAGCAGCTTAGTTGGTAGCTCCTACGAGCAGTACTTC
>.|TRBV28|TRBJ1-1|.
CASSFRRNTEAFF
TGTGCCAGCAGTTTCAGGAGGAACACTGAAGCTTTCTTT
>.|TRBV7-2|TRBJ1-2|.
CASSLTTGGRGYTF
TGTGCCAGCAGCTTAACGACAGGCGGGAGGGGCTACACCTTC
>.|TRBV4-3|TRBJ2-3|TRBD2
CASSQTNLPGLAGSTDTQYF
TGCGCCAGCAGCCAGACTAACCTGCCGGGACTAGCGGGAAGCACAGATACGCAGTATTTT
>.|TRBV6-1|TRBJ2-7|.
CASIQGAGSDEQYF
TGTGCCAGCATCCAAGGGGCAGGGTCCGACGAGCAGTACTTC
>.|TRBV19|TRBJ1-6|.
CASSEGRLSSYNSPLHF
TGTGCCAGTAGCGAGGGGCGATTAAGCTCCTATAATTCACCCCTCCACTTT
>.|TRBV11-2|TRBJ2-5|.
CASSLDSRQETQYF
TGTGCCAGCAGCTTAGACTCCAGACAAGAGACCCAGTACTTC
>.|TRBV9|TRBJ2-7|.
CASSAERDTFYEQYF
TGTGCCAGCAGCGCGGAGCGGGACACCTTCTACGAGCAGTACTTC
>.|TRBV30|TRBJ1-1|.
CAWSFESDTEAFF
TGTGCCTGGAGTTTCGAATCTGACACTGAAGCTTTCTTT
>few|TRBV5-7|TRBJ1-2|.
CASSLERKFNYGYTF
TGTGCCAGCAGCTTGGAAAGGAAGTTTAACTATGGCTACACCTTC
>.|TRBV11-1|TRBJ2-5|.
CASSTNAGALQETQYF
TGTGCCAGCAGCACAAACGCGGGGGCCCTACAAGAGACCCAGTACTTC
>.|TRBV5-1|TRBJ2-1|.
CASSLAGDEQFF
TGCGCCAGCAGCTTGGCTGGTGATGAGCAGTTCTTC
>.|TRBV6-6|TRBJ2-5|.
CASSPRTNQETQYF
TGTGCCAGCAGTCCTCGGACTAACCAAGAGACCCAGTACTTC
>.|TRBV4-1|TRBJ1-5|.
CASSQDPSNQPQHF
TGCGCCAGCAGCCAAGATCCGAGCAATCAGCCCCAGCATTTT
>.|TRBV5-6|TRBJ2-7|.
CASSLAGGSHNEQYF
TGTGCCAGCAGCTTGGCCGGCGGCAGTCACAACGAGCAGTACTTC
>.|TRBV28|TRBJ1-1|.
CASSLSREWGNTEAFF
TGTGCCAGCAGTTTATCCCGAGAATGGGGGAACACTGAAGCTTTCTTT
>.|TRBV9|TRBJ1-6|.
CASSVGTYNSPLHF
TGTGCCAGCAGCGTCGGGACATATAATTCACCCCTCCACTTT
>once|TRBV11-3|TRBJ2-1|.
CASSDGSGSGGDEQFF
TGTGCCAGCAGCGACGGGAGCGGGTCCGGGGGCGATGAGCAGTTCTTC
>.|TRBV27|TRBJ1-2|TRBD1
CASSPRRPDRDSHYGYTF
TGTGCCAGCAGTCCACGAAGGCCGGACAGGGACTCTCACTATGGCTACACCTTC